Listed below are T cell receptor beta chains from one sample, sequenced in a study of cytomegalovirus exposure and HLA in healthy donors. Assay used: immunoSEQ multiplex PCR; TCRdb lists only in-frame clones, some missing. The sample holds approximately 150,000 clones; around 79% are singletons and the top ten take 5% to 7%. Input material: PBMCs. Receptors were obtained from a man aged 35 to 55 in good health and CMV-seropositive. The conserved cysteine and the conserved F or W are not part of the CDR3 here.

V gene,CDR3 protein
TRBV6-1,ASSEQRTVF
TRBV6-5,ASSYPPGGRYEQY
TRBV12-5,ASGLVPRSYEQY
TRBV6-6,ASSSNSPLH
TRBV28,ASRGATDTQY
TRBV5-1,ASSLGFSGRAIGEQY
TRBV7-3,ASSTGMNTEAF
TRBV6-4,ASSDWENGELF
TRBV10-2,ASTNLALTGDEQY
TRBV7-2,ASSLAGAGSPYEQY
TRBV19,ASSPTGGSGEQY
TRBV2,ASMRGSSYNEQF
TRBV27,ASASSYNSPLH
TRBV25-1,ASSESHFPFNQPQH
TRBV7-9,ASSWSVSSYNEQF
TRBV18,ASSPYELERAYNEQF
TRBV19,ASSMWGDRSDEKLF